This T cell receptor (beta chain) was identified during a study of cytomegalovirus exposure and HLA in healthy donors. Study-wide results and caveats: The authors later linked a missense DCLRE1C variant to TCR beta V- and J-gene trimming.

Use of 60 Vbeta and 13 Jbeta primers characterized the PCR. TCRdb keeps only in-frame clones here, not all; method: immunoSEQ multiplex PCR. The table shows about 190,000 clones, with roughly 77% occurring only once. Concerning this clone: The antigen is unknown.

V was clipped by 2 bases and J by 3 bases, with 23 bases between them. The CDR3 runs 19 residues. Germline CDR1 and CDR2: WNHNN and SYGVQD (reference sequence). Sequencing used PBMCs. The chain is built from TRBV10-1 and TRBJ2-1; D might be TRBD1 (6 bases). The origin of this receptor is a man between 25 and 39 years old in good health and CMV-seropositive. CDR3 in amino acids: CASSELNRVESALYNEQFF. Written as DNA, the CDR3 is TGCGCCAGCAGTGAGCTAAACAGGGTTGAGTCCGCTCTCTACAATGAGCAGTTCTTC.